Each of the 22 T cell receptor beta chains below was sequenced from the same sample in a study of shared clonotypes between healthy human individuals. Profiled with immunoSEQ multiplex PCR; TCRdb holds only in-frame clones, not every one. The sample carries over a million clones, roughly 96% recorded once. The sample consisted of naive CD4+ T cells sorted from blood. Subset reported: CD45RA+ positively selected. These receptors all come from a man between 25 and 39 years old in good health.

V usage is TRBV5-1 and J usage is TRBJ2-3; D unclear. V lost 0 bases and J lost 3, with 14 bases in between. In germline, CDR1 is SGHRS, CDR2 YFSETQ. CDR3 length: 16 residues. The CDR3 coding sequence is TGCGCCAGCAGCTTGGGTATAGATTGGATAACAGATACGCAGTATTTT. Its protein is CASSLGIDWITDTQYF.

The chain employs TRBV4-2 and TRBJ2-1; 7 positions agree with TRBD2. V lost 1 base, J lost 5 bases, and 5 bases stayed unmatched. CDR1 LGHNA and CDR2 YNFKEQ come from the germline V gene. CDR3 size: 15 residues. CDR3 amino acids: CASSQVSSGNNEQFF. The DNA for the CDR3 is TGTGCCAGCAGCCAAGTTTCTAGCGGTAACAATGAGCAGTTCTTC.

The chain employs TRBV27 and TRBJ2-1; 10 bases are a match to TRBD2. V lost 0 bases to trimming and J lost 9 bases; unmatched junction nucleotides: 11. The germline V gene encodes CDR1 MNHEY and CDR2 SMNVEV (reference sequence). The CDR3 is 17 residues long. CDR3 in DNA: TGTGCCAGCAGTTTATCGAGCCGCCTAGCGGGAGTAGGTGAGCAGTTCTTC. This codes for CASSLSSRLAGVGEQFF.

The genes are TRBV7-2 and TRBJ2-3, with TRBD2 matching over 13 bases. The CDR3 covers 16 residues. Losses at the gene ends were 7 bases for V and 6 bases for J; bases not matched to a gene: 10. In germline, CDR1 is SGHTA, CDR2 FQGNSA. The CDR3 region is CASTYPGLAGVDTQYF. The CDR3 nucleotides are TGTGCCAGCACCTACCCTGGACTAGCGGGAGTGGATACGCAGTATTTT.

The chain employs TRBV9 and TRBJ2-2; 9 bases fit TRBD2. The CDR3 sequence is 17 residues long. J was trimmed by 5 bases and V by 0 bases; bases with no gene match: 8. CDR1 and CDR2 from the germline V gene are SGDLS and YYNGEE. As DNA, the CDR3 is TGTGCCAGCAGCGTAGGAGCTCGGCGGGAGGGGACCGGGGAGCTGTTTTTT. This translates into CASSVGARREGTGELFF.

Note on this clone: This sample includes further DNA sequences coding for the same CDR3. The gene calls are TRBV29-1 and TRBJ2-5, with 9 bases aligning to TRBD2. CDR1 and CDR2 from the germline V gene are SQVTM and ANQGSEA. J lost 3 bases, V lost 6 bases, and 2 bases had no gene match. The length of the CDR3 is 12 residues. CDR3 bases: TGCAGCGTATCTAGCGGGGAAGAGACCCAGTACTTC. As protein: CSVSSGEETQYF.

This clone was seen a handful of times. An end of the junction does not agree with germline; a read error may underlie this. The DNA of the CDR3 is TGTGGCGCATCAAAGGGGGTCGAGCAGTACTTC. As protein: CGASKGVEQYF. The chain combines TRBV20-1 with TRBJ2-7; D is possibly TRBD1 (6 bases). The CDR3 totals 11 residues. Germline-derived CDR1 and CDR2 are DFQATT and SNEGSKA (reference sequence).

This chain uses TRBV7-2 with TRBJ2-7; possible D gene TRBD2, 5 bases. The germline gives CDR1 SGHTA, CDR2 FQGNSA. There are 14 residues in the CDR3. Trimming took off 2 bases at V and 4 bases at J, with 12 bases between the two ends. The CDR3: CASSLYSVPYEQYF. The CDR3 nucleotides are TGTGCCAGCAGCTTATATAGCGTACCTTACGAGCAGTACTTC.

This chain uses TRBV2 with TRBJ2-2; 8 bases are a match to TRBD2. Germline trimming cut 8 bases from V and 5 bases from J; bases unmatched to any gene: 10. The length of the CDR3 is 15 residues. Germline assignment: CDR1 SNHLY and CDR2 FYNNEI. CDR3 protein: CASHPGLDRTGELFF. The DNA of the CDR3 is TGTGCCAGCCATCCGGGACTAGACCGAACCGGGGAGCTGTTTTTT. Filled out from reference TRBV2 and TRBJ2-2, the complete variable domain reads EPEVTQTPSHQVTQMGQEVILRCVPISNHLYFYWYRQILGQKVEFLVSFYNNEISEKSEIFDDQFSVERPDGSNFTLKIRSTKLEDSAMYFCASHPGLDRTGELFFGEGSRLTVL.

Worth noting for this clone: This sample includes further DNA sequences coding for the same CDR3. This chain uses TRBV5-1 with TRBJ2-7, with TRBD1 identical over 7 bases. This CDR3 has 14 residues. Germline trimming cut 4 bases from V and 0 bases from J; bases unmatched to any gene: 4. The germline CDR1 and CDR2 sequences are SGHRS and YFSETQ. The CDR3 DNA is TGCGCCAGCAGCAGGGACAGCTCCTCCTACGAGCAGTACTTC. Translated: CASSRDSSSYEQYF. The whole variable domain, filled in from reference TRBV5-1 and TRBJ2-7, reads KAGVTQTPRYLIKTRGQQVTLSCSPISGHRSVSWYQQTPGQGLQFLFEYFSETQRNKGNFPGRFSGRQFSNSRSEMNVSTLELGDSALYLCASSRDSSSYEQYFGPGTRLTVT.

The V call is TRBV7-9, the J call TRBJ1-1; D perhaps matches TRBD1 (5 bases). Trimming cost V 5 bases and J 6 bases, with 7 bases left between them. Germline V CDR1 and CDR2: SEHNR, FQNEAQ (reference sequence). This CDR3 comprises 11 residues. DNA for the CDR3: TGTGCCAGCAGCCCAGGGTCTGAAGCTTTCTTT. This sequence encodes CASSPGSEAFF.

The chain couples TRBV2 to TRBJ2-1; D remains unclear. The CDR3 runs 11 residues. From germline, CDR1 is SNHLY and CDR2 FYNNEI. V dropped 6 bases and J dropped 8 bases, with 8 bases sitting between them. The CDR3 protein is CASRTIHEQFF. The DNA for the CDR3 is TGTGCCAGCAGAACTATTCATGAGCAGTTCTTC.

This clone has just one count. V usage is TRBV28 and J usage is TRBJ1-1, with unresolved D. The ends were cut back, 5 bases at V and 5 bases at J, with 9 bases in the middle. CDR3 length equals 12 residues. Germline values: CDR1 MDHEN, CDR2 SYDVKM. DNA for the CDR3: TGTGCCAGCAGTCCTCCTTTGACTGAAGCTTTCTTT. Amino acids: CASSPPLTEAFF.

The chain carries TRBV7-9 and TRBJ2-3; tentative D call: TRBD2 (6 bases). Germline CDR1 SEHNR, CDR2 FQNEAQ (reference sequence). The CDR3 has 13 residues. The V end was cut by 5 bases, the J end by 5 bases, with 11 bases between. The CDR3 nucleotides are TGTGCCAGCAGCCCCTCCGGGGGAGATACGCAGTATTTT. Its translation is CASSPSGGDTQYF.

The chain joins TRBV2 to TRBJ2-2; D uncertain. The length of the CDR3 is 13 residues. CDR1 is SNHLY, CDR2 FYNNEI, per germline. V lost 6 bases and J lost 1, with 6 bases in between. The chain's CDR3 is CASRVENTGELFF. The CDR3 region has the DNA TGTGCCAGCAGAGTAGAGAACACCGGGGAGCTGTTTTTT.

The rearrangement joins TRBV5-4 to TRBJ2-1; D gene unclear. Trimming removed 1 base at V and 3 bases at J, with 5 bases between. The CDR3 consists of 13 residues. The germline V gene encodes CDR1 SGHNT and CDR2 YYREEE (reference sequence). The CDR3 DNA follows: TGTGCCAGCAGCTTGTGGATCTACAATGAGCAGTTCTTC. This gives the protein CASSLWIYNEQFF.

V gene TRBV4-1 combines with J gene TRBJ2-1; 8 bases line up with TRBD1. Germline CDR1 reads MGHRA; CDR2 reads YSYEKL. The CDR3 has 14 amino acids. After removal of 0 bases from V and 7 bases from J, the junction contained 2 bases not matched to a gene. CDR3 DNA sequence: TGCGCCAGCAGCCAAGATAGGACAGGGAATGAGCAGTTCTTC. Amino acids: CASSQDRTGNEQFF.

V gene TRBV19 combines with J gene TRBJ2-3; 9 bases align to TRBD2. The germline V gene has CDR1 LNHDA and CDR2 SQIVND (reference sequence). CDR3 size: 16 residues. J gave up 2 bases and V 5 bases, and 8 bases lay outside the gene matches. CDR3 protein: CASSLLAGALTDTQYF. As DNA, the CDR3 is TGTGCCAGTAGTCTCTTAGCGGGAGCACTCACAGATACGCAGTATTTT.

CDR3 nucleotide sequence: TGTGCCAGCAGTTCCTCCTCCGGGACAGGGCCGGCCGGGGAGCTGTTTTTT. This translates into CASSSSSGTGPAGELFF. The V call is TRBV28, the J call TRBJ2-2; 9 bases match TRBD1. The V segment lost 4 bases and the J segment 6 bases; nucleotides outside the gene matches: 12. From germline, CDR1 is MDHEN and CDR2 SYDVKM. This CDR3 is built from 17 residues.

In nucleotides, the CDR3 is TGCGCCAGCAGTCTCTCGGGGTGGACATCCACAGATACGCAGTATTTT. Its protein is CASSLSGWTSTDTQYF. This rearrangement joins TRBV4-1 to TRBJ2-3; possibly TRBD1 or TRBD2 for D (5 bases each). Germline V gene data show CDR1 as MGHRA and CDR2 as YSYEKL. With 6 bases removed from V and 2 bases from J, the gap between germline ends came to 18 bases. The CDR3 has 16 amino acids.

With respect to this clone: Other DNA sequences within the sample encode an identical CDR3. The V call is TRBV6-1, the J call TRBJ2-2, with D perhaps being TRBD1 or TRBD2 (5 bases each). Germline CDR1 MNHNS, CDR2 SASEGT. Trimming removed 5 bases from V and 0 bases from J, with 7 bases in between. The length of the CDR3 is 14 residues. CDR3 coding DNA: TGTGCCAGCAGTCCGGGACCGAACACCGGGGAGCTGTTTTTT. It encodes CASSPGPNTGELFF.

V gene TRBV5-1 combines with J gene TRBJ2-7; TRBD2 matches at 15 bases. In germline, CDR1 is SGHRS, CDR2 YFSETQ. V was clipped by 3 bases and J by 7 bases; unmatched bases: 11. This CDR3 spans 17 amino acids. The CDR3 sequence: CASSYYGLAGGRMEQYF. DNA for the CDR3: TGCGCCAGCAGCTACTATGGACTAGCGGGAGGGCGTATGGAGCAGTACTTC.